This entry describes one T cell receptor (beta chain). The method was immunoSEQ multiplex PCR; TCRdb's version includes in-frame clones alone and lacks a portion of them. The table has about 330,000 clones, roughly 90% seen once. The length of the CDR3 is 12 residues. Germline assignment: CDR1 SGHDT and CDR2 YYEEEE. V was clipped by 4 bases and J by 2 bases, with 7 bases between them. This entry belongs to a study of blood T cell repertoires in COVID-19. Participant-given clinical history determined each cohort assignment. The source is a woman under 40 who had recovered from COVID-19. The chain recombines TRBV5-6 with TRBJ2-7, with D possibly matching TRBD1 (6 bases). The sequencing input was PBMCs or T cells enriched from blood (not recorded which). Here the CDR3 DNA reads TGTGCCAGCAGCCGGACAGCCTACGAGCAGTACTTC. Encoded protein: CASSRTAYEQYF. Using reference TRBV5-6 and TRBJ2-7 for the parts outside the CDR3, the full variable domain is DAGVTQSPTHLIKTRGQQVTLRCSPKSGHDTVSWYQQALGQGPQFIFQYYEEEERQRGNFPDRFSGHQFPNYSSELNVNALLLGDSALYLCASSRTAYEQYFGPGTRLTVT.